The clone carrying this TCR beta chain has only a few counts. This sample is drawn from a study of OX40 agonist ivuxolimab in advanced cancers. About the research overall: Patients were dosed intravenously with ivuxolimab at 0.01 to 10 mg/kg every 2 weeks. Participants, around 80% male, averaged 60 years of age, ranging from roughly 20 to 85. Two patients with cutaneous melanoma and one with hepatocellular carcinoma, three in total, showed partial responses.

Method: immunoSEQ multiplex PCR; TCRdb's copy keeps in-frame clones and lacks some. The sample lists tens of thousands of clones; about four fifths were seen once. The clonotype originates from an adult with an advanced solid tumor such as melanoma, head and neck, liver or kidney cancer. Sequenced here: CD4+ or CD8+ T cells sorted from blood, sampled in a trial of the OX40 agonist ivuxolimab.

The chain's CDR3 is CASSQDYRTIITDTQYF. The CDR3 DNA sequence: TGCGCCAGCAGCCAAGATTACAGGACTATTATAACAGATACGCAGTATTTT. The chain recombines TRBV4-1 with TRBJ2-3, with D possibly being TRBD2 (6 bases). Trimming removed 0 bases from V and 3 bases from J, with 16 bases in between. The germline V gene has CDR1 MGHRA and CDR2 YSYEKL. This CDR3 region has 17 residues.